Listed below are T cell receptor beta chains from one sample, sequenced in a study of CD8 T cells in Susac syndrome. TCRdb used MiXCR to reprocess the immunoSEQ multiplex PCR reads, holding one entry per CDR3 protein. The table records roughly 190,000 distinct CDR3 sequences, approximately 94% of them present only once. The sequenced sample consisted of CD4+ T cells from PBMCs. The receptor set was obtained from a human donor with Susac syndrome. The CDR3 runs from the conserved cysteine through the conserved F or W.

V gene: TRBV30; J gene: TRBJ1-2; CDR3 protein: CAWSVVAYGYTF
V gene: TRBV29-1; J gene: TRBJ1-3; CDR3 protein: CSVEDGTGILAGNTIYF
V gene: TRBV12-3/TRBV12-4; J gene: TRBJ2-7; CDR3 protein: CASSLVRGTDEQYF
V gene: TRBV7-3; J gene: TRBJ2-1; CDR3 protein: CASSDSGSYNEQFF
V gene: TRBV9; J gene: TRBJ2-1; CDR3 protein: CASSALAGGYNEQFF
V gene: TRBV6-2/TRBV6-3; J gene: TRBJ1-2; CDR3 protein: CASTTETLPNYGYTF
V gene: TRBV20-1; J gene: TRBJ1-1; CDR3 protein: CSAAGGFLGRTEAFF
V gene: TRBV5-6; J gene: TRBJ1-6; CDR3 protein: CASSAPDHMSPLHF
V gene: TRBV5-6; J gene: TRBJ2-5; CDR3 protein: CASSLGQTGTQYF
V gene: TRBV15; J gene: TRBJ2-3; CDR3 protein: CATSREIKYTQYF
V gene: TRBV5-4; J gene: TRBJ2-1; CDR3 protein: CASSPGLVAQNEQFF
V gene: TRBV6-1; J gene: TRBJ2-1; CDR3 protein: CASSESRDIWANEQFF
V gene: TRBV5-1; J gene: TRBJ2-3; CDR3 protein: CASSLVDPSTDTQYF
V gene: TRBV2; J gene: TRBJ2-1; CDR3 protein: CASKGERSYNEQFF
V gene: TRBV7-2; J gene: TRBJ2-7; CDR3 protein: CASSLMSYEQYF
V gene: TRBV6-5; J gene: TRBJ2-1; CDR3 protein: CASSYSVEYSYNEQFF
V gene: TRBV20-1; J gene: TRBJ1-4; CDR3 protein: CSARDPKGSTNEKLFF
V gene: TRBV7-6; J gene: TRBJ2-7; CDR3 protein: CASSLLGGKEQYF
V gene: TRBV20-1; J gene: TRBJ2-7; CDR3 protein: CSARAAHSYEQYF
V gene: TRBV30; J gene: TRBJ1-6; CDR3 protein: CAWSKRQNRGPNSPLHF
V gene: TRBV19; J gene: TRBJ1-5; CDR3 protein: CACSGGSQKNQPQHF
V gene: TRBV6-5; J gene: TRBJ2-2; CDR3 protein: CASSYRRGMNTGELFF
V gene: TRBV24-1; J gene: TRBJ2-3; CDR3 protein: CATGGGVTDTQYF
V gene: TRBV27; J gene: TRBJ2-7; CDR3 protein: CASSLRARGLNSYEQYF
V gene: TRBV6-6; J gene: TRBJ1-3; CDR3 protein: CASSLEGYLGNTIYF
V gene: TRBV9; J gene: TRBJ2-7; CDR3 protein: CASSVAAGPVGEQYF
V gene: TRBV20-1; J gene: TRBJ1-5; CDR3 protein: CSARPGNSQPQHF
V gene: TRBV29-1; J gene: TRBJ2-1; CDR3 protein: CSVEDPRGQGGYNEQFF